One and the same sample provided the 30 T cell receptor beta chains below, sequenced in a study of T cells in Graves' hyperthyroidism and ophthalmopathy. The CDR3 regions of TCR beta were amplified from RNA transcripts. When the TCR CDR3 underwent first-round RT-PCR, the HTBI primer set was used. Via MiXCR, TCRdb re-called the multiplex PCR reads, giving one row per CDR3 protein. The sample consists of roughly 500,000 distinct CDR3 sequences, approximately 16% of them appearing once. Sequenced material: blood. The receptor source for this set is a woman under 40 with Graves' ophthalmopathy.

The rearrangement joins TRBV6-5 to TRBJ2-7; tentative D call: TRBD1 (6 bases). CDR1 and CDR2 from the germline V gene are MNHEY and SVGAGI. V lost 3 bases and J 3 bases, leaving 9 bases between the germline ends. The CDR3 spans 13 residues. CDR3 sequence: CASSYSGDYEQYF. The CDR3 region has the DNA TGTGCCAGCAGTTATTCAGGGGACTACGAGCAGTACTTC.

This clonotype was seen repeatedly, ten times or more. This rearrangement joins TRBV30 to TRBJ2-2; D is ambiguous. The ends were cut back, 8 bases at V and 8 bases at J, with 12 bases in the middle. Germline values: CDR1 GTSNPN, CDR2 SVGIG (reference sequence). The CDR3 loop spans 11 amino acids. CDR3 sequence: CAETDSGELFF. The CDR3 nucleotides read TGTGCCGAGACGGATAGTGGGGAGCTGTTTTTT.

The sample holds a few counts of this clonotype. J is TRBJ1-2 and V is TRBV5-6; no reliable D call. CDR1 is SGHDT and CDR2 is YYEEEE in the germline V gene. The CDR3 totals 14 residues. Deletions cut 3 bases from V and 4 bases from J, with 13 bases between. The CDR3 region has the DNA TGTGCCAGCAGCTACACTCCAAGCGTCTATGGCTACACCTTC. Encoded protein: CASSYTPSVYGYTF. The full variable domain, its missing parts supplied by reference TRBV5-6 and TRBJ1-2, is DAGVTQSPTHLIKTRGQQVTLRCSPKSGHDTVSWYQQALGQGPQFIFQYYEEEERQRGNFPDRFSGHQFPNYSSELNVNALLLGDSALYLCASSYTPSVYGYTFGSGTRLTVV.

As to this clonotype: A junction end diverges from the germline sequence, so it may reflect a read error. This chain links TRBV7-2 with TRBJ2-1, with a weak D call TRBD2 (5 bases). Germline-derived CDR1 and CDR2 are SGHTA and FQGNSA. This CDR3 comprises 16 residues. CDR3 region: CASSFAGFSSYNEQSF. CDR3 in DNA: TGTGCCAGCAGCTTTGCGGGTTTCAGCTCCTACAATGAGCAGTCCTTC.

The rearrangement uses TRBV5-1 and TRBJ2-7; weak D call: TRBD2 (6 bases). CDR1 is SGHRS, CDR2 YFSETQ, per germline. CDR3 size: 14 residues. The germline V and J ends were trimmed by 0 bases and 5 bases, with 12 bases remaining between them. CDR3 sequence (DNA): TGCGCCAGCAGCTTGGCCGGGAGTTCCCACGAGCAGTACTTC. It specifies CASSLAGSSHEQYF.

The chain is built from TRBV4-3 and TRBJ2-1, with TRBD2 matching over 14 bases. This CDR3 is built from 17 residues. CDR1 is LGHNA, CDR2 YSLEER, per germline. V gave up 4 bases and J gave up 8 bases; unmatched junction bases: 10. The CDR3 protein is CASSREPGLAGVHEQFF. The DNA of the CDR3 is TGCGCCAGCAGCCGCGAACCGGGACTAGCGGGAGTGCATGAGCAGTTCTTC.

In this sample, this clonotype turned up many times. The chain's CDR3 is CASSFKDRGLGEAFF. The CDR3 nucleotides are TGTGCCAGCAGTTTCAAAGACAGGGGATTGGGTGAAGCTTTCTTT. This sequence joins TRBV28 and TRBJ1-1, with 8 bases matching TRBD1. CDR1 is MDHEN, CDR2 SYDVKM, per germline. CDR3 length: 15 amino acids. Germline trimming cut 3 bases from V and 7 bases from J; bases unmatched to any gene: 10.

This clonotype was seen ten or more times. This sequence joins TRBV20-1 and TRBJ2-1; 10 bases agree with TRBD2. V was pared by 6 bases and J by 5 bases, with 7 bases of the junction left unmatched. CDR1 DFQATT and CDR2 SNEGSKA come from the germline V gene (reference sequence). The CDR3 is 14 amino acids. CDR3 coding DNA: TGCAGTGCCGACGGACTAGCGGCCCACAATGAGCAGTTCTTC. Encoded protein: CSADGLAAHNEQFF.

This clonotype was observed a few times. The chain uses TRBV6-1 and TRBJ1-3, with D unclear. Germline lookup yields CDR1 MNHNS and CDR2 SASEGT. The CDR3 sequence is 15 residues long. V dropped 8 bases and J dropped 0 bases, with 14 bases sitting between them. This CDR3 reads CASARTVNSGNTIYF. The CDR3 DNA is TGTGCCAGCGCAAGAACGGTCAACTCTGGAAACACCATATATTTT.

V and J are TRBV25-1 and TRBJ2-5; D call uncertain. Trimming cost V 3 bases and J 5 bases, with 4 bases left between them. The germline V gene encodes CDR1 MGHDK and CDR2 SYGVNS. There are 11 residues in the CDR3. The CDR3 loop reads CASSDGETQYF. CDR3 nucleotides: TGTGCCAGCAGTGATGGGGAGACCCAGTACTTC. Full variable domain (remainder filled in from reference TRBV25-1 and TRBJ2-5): EADIYQTPRYLVIGTGKKITLECSQTMGHDKMYWYQQDPGMELHLIHYSYGVNSTEKGDLSSESTVSRIRTEHFPLTLESARPSHTSQYLCASSDGETQYFGPGTRLLVL.

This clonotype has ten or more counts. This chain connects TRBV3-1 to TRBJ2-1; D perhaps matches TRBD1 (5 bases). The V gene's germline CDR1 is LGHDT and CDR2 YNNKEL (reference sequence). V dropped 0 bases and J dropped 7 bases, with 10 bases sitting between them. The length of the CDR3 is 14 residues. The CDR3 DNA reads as TGTGCCAGCAGCCAAGAGACAGCGTGGAATGAGCAGTTCTTC. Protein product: CASSQETAWNEQFF.

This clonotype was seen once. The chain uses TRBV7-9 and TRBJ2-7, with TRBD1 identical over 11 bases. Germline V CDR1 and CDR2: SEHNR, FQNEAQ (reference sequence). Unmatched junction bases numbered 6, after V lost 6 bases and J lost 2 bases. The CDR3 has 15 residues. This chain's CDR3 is CASSSGTGGPYEQYF. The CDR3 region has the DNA TGTGCCAGCAGTTCCGGGACAGGGGGTCCCTACGAGCAGTACTTC. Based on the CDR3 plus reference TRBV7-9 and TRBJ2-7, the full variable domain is DTGVSQNPRHKITKRGQNVTFRCDPISEHNRLYWYRQTLGQGPEFLTYFQNEAQLEKSRLLSDRFSAERPKGSFSTLEIQRTEQGDSAMYLCASSSGTGGPYEQYFGPGTRLTVT.

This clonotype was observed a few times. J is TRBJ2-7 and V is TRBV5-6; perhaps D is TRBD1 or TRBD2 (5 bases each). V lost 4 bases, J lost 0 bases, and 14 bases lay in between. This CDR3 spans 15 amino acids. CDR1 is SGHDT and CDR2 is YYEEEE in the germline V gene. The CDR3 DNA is TGTGCCAGCAGCACCCCCCCCGGGGCCTCCTACGAGCAGTACTTC. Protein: CASSTPPGASYEQYF.

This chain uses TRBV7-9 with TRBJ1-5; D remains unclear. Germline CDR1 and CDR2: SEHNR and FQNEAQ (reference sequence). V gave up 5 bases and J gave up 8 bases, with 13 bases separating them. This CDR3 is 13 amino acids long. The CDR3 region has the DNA TGTGCCAGCAGCCCCTTCCTTCCCGAGCCCCAGCATTTT. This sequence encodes CASSPFLPEPQHF.

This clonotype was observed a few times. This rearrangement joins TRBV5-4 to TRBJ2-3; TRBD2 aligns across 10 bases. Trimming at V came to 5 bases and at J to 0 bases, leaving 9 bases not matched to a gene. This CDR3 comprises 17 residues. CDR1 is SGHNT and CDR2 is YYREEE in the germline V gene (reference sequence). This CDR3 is CASSPAGGPSSTDTQYF. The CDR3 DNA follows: TGTGCCAGCAGTCCAGCGGGAGGGCCCTCTAGCACAGATACGCAGTATTTT. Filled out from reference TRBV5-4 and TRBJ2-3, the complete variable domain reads ETGVTQSPTHLIKTRGQQVTLRCSSQSGHNTVSWYQQALGQGPQFIFQYYREEENGRGNFPPRFSGLQFPNYSSELNVNALELDDSALYLCASSPAGGPSSTDTQYFGPGTRLTVL.

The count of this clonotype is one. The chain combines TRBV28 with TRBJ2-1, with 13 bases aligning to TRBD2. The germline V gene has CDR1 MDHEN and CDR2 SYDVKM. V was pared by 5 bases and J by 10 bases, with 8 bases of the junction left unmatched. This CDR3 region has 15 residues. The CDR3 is CASSTRLAGGEEQFF. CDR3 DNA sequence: TGTGCCAGCAGTACTAGACTAGCGGGAGGTGAGGAGCAGTTCTTC.

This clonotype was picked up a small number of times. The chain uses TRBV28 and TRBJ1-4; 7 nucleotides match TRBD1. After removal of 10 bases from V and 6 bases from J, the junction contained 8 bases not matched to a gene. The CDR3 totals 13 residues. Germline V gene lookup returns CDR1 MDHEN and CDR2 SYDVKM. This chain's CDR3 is CAITTGQDEKLFF. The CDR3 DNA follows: TGTGCCATCACAACAGGACAGGATGAAAAACTGTTTTTT.

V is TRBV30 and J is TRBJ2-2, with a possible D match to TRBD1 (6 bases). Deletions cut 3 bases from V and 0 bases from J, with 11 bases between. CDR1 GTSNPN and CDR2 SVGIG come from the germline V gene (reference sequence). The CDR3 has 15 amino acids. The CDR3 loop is CAWSPGHTNTGELFF. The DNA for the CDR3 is TGTGCCTGGAGCCCGGGACACACGAACACCGGGGAGCTGTTTTTT.

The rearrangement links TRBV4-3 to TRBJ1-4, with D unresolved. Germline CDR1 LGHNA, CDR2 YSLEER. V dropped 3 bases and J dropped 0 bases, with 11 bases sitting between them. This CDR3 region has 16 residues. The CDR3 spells CASSQNIGATNEKLFF. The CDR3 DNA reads TGCGCCAGCAGCCAGAACATTGGGGCAACTAATGAAAAACTGTTTTTT.

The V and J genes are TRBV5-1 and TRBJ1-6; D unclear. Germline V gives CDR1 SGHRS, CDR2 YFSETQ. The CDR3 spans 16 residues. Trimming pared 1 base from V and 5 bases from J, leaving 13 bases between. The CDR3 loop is CASSLLSDKNNSPLHF. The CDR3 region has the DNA TGCGCCAGCAGCTTGTTGTCAGACAAGAATAATTCACCCCTCCACTTT.

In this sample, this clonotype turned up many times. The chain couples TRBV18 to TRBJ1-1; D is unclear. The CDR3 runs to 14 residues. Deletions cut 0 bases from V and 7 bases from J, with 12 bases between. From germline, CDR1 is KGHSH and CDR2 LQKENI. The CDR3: CASSPPNEADEAFF. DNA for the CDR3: TGTGCCAGCTCACCACCGAACGAGGCCGATGAAGCTTTCTTT.

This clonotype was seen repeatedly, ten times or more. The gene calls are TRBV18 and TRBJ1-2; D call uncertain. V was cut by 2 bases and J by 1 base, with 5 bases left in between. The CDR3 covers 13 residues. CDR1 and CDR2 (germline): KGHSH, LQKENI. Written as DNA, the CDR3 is TGTGCCAGCTCACCAAGCAATAACTATGGCTACACCTTC. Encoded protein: CASSPSNNYGYTF.

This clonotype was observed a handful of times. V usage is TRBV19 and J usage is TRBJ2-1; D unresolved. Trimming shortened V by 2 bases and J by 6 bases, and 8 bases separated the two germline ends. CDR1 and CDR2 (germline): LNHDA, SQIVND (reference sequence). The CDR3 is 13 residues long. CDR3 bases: TGTGCCAGTAGTATAAATTCGTTCAATGAGCAGTTCTTC. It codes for CASSINSFNEQFF. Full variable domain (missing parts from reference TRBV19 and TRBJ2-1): DGGITQSPKYLFRKEGQNVTLSCEQNLNHDAMYWYRQDPGQGLRLIYYSQIVNDFQKGDIAEGYSVSREKKESFPLTVTSAQKNPTAFYLCASSINSFNEQFFGPGTRLTVL.

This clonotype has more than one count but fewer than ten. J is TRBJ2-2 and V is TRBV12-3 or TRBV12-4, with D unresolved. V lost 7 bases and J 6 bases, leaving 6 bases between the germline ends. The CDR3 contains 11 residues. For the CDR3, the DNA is TGTGCCAGCATGGTATCCGGGGAGCTGTTTTTT. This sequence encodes CASMVSGELFF.

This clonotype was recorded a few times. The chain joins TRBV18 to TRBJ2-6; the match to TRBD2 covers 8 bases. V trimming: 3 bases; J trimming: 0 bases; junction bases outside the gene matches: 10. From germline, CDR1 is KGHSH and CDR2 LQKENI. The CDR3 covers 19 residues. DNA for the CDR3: TGTGCCAGCTCACCCCTGCTTGGAGCGGGGGACTCTGGGGCCAACGTCCTGACTTTC. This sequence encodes CASSPLLGAGDSGANVLTF.

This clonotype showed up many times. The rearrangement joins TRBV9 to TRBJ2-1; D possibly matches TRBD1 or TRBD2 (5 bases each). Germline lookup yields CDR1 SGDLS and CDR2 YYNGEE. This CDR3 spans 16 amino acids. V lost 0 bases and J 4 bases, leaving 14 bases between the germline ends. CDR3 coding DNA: TGTGCCAGCAGCGTAGCCAGGGAGACCCAATACAATGAGCAGTTCTTC. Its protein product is CASSVARETQYNEQFF. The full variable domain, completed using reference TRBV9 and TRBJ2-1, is DSGVTQTPKHLITATGQRVTLRCSPRSGDLSVYWYQQSLDQGLQFLIQYYNGEERAKGNILERFSAQQFPDLHSELNLSSLELGDSALYFCASSVARETQYNEQFFGPGTRLTVL.

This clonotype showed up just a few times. The CDR3 sequence is CSARDRPGGEQYF. CDR3 DNA: TGCAGTGCGAGGGACAGGCCGGGCGGGGAGCAGTACTTC. V and J are TRBV20-1 and TRBJ2-7; TRBD1 agrees at 8 bases. CDR1 and CDR2 (germline): DFQATT, SNEGSKA (reference sequence). There are 13 residues in the CDR3. Trimming at V came to 6 bases and at J to 7 bases, leaving 11 bases not matched to a gene.

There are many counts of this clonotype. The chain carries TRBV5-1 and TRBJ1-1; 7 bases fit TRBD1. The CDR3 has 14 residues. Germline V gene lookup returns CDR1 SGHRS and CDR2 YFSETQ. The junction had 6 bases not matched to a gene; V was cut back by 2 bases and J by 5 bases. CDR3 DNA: TGCGCCAGCAGCTTCTTAGGGGGCACGACTGAAGCTTTCTTT. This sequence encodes CASSFLGGTTEAFF.

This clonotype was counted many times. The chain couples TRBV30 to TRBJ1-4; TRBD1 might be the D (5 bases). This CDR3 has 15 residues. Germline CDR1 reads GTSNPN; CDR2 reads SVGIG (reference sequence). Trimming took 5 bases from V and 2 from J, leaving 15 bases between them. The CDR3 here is CAWYPPGLTNEKLFF. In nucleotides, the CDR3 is TGTGCCTGGTACCCACCGGGACTGACTAATGAAAAACTGTTTTTT. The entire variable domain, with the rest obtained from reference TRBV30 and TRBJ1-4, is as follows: SQTIHQWPATLVQPVGSPLSLECTVEGTSNPNLYWYRQAAGRGLQLLFYSVGIGQISSEVPQNLSASRPQDRQFILSSKKLLLSDSGFYLCAWYPPGLTNEKLFFGSGTQLSVL.

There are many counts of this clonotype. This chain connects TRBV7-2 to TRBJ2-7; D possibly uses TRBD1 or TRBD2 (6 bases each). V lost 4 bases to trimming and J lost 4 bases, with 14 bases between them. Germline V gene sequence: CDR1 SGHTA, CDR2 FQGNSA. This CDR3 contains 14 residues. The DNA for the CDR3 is TGTGCCAGCAGCTCCGGGGGCTCGACTTACGAGCAGTACTTC. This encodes CASSSGGSTYEQYF.